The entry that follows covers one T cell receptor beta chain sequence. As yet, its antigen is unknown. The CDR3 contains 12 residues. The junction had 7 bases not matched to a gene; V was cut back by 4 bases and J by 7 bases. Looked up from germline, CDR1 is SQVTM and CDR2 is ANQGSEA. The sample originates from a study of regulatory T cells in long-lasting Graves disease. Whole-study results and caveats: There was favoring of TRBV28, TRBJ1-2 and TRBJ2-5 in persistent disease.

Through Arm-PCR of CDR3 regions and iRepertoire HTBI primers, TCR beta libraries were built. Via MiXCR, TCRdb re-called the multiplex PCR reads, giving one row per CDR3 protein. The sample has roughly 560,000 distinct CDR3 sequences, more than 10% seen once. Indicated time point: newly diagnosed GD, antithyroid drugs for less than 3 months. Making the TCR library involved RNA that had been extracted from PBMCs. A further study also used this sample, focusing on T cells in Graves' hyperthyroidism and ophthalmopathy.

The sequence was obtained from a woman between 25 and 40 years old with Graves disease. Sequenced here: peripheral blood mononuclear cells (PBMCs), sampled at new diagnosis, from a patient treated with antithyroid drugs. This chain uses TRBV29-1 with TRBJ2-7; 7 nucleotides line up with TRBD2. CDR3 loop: CSVAVGGVEQYF. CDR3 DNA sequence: TGCAGCGTTGCTGTGGGAGGGGTTGAGCAGTACTTC.